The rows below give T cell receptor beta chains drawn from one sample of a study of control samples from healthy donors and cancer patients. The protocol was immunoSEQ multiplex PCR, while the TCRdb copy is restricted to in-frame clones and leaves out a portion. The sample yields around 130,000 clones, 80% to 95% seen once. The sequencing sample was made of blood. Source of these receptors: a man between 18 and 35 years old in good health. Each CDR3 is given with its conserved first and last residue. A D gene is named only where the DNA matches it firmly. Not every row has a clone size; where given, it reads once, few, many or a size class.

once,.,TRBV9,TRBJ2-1,TGTGCCAGCAGCGGGTCGCATCGGAATGAGCAGTTCTTC,CASSGSHRNEQFF
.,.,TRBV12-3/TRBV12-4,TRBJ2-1,TGTGCCAGCAAGGGGACCCACAATGAGCAGTTCTTC,CASKGTHNEQFF
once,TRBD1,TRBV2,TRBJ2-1,TGTGCCAGCAGCTTTAGGGGACAGATACACAATGAGCAGTTCTTC,CASSFRGQIHNEQFF
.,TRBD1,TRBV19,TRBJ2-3,TGTGCCAGTAGTACGGGACAGCGGTTGGATACGCAGTATTTT,CASSTGQRLDTQYF
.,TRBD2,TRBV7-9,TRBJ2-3,TGTGCCAGCAGCTCCACGACTAGCGGGAAGGGAGATACGCAGTATTTT,CASSSTTSGKGDTQYF
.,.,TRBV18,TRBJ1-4,TGTGCCAGCTCACCACCGGGACCTCGGGGCGAAAAACTGTTTTTT,CASSPPGPRGEKLFF
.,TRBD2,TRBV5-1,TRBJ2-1,TGCGCCAGCAGCTGGCAGGTCGGGAGGGCCATGAATGAGCAGTTCTTC,CASSWQVGRAMNEQFF
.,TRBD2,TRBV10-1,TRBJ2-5,TGCGCCAGCAGTACGGGACTAAAGCAAGAGACCCAGTACTTC,CASSTGLKQETQYF
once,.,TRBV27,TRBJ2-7,TGTGCCAGCATATACCGGGTCCCGGGCTACGAGCAGTACTTC,CASIYRVPGYEQYF
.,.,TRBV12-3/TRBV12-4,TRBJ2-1,TGTGCCAGCACCCGAGCCGGAGGTTGGCAGTTCTTC,CASTRAGGWQFF
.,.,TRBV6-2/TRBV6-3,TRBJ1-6,TGTGCCAGCAGTGGGACGGGGGTATCACCCCTCCACTTT,CASSGTGVSPLHF
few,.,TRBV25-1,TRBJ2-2,TGTGCCAGCAGTGATAGGGGCGCCCAGAACACCGGGGAGCTGTTTTTT,CASSDRGAQNTGELFF
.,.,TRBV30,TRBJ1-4,TGTGCCCGGAGGGATGAAAAACTGTTTTTT,CARRDEKLFF
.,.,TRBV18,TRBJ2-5,TGTGCCAGCTCACCGTACCAAGAGACCCAGTACTTC,CASSPYQETQYF
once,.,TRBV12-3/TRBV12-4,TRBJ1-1,TGTGCCAGCAGGGTATGGACCACTGAAGCTTTCTTT,CASRVWTTEAFF
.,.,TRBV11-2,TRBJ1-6,TGTGCCAGCAGCTTAGTACAGGGCAATTCACCCCTCCACTTT,CASSLVQGNSPLHF
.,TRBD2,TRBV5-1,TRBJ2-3,TGCGCCGGCCGGAGGGGACTAGGTCAGGATACGCAGTATTTT,CAGRRGLGQDTQYF
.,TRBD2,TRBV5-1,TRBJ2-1,TGCGCCAGCAGCTTGGGGGGACTAGCTAGGAGTAAGCAGTTCTTC,CASSLGGLARSKQFF
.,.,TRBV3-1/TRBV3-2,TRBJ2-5,TGTGCCAGCAGCCAAGATCCAAGTACCTATGGGACCCAGTACTTC,CASSQDPSTYGTQYF
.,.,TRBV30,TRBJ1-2,TGTGCCTGGAGAGGAAGAGGGGGTATTGGCTACACCTTC,CAWRGRGGIGYTF
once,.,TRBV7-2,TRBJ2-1,TGTGCCAGCAGCTATGGGGGGGCCAACAATGAGCAGTTCTTC,CASSYGGANNEQFF
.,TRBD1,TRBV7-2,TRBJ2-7,TGTGCCAGCAGCTCCACAGGGGGTTCCGGGTACGAGCAGTACTTC,CASSSTGGSGYEQYF
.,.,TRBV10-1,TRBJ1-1,TGCGCCAGCAGTACAGGGCTGAACACTGAAGCTTTCTTT,CASSTGLNTEAFF
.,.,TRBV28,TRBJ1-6,TGTGCCAGCAGACTGGCAGACTATAATTCACCCCTCCACTTT,CASRLADYNSPLHF
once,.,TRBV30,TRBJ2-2,TGTGCCTGGAGTGTTTACACCGGGGAGCTGTTTTTT,CAWSVYTGELFF
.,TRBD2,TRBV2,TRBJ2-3,TGTGCCAGCACCGTGACTAGCGGGGCTGGGGATACGCAGTATTTT,CASTVTSGAGDTQYF
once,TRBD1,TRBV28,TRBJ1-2,TGTGCCAGCAGTTTAGAAGGGGGCCGAGGCTACACCTTC,CASSLEGGRGYTF
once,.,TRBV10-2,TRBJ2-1,TGCGCCAGCAGTGACCCGGCGAGAAACACCTACAATGAGCAGTTCTTC,CASSDPARNTYNEQFF
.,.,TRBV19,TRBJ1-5,TGTGCCAGTAGTATATTCCCAGGGTCCCAGCCCCAGCATTTT,CASSIFPGSQPQHF
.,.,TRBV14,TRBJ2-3,TGTGCCAGCAGCCAAGCGGGGTTGTATGGCACAGATACGCAGTATTTT,CASSQAGLYGTDTQYF
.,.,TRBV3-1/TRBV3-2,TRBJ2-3,TGTGCCAGCAGCCAAGAGGCCGCGCTCACAGATACGCAGTATTTT,CASSQEAALTDTQYF
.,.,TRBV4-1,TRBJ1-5,TGCGCCAGCAGCCAACTACCAGGGAGCAATCAGCCCCAGCATTTT,CASSQLPGSNQPQHF
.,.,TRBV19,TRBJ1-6,TGTGCCAGTAGTATAGGGAAAGGGACTTCACCCCTCCACTTT,CASSIGKGTSPLHF
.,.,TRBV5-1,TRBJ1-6,TGCGCCAGCAGCTCAGACCCGAGCTCCTATAATTCACCCCTCCACTTT,CASSSDPSSYNSPLHF
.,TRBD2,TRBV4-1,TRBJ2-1,TGCGCCAGCAGCCAAGATCGGGTTAGCGGGAGGGCGGGTAATGAGCAGTTCTTC,CASSQDRVSGRAGNEQFF
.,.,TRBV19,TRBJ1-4,TGTGCCAGTAGTACCCTGACAGGAGGCTTTCGTGAAAAACTGTTTTTT,CASSTLTGGFREKLFF
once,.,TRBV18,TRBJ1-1,TGTGCCAGCTCACCAGCCGGGAGAGGGGGAAAAGCTTTCTTT,CASSPAGRGGKAFF
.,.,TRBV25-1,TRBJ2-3,TGTGCCAGCAGCGGAGGGGGCGCAGCAGATACGCAGTATTTT,CASSGGGAADTQYF
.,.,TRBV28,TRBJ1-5,TGTGCCAGCAGCCCTGGCATTCAGCCCCAGCATTTT,CASSPGIQPQHF
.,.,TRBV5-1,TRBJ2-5,TGCGCCAGCAGCTTGACAAACCAAGAGACCCAGTACTTC,CASSLTNQETQYF
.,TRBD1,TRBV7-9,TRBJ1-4,TGTGCCAGCAGCTTAAGATCCGGGACAGGGAATGAAAAACTGTTTTTT,CASSLRSGTGNEKLFF